The entry that follows covers one T cell receptor beta chain sequence. Its target antigen remains unknown. No much larger clonotype is one base removed from it; base qualities were not supplied. Spanning cysteine to phenylalanine, the CDR3 consists of 14 amino acids. Just CDR3 DNA is preserved here, 42 bases in frame from base 1. The germline V gene specifies MDHEN as CDR1 and SYDVKM as CDR2. V gives up 7 bases and J gives up 6 bases, and the segment between their germline ends measures 19 bases. Collaborating institutions collected whole blood in K2EDTA tubes following their own protocols. For TCRbeta analysis, collaborator samples were shipped as frozen whole blood, as isolated PBMCs, or as DNA extracted from either sample type. TCRbeta CDR3 regions were amplified from genomic DNA by means of the immunoSEQ Assay, a bias-controlled multiplex PCR. The authors processed their data as follows. Within the assay, amplification of reference gene primers was used to estimate how many nucleated cells each sample contained. To quantify the absolute abundance of each unique TCRbeta CDR3 rearrangement, sequence reads were collapsed and filtered. For each sample, productive Simpson clonality was calculated by taking the square root of Simpson's diversity index across productive rearrangements. In TCRdb, the immuneACCESS table is reduced to in-frame sequences with V and J assigned. These tables do not hold every clone; where another copy was compared, an unresolved V gene accounts for under half, and the others remain unexplained. For V, J and clone size, that table is used; D and trimming come from the DNA. The sample table shows roughly 100,000 clones, and roughly four fifths are seen once. The ten largest clonotypes hold 8% to 10% of the sample.

This specimen comes from a study of blood T cell repertoires in COVID-19 (dated by TCRdb to between 2020 and 2021). For the wider study: Collaborator samples came from the United States, Italy and Spain and covered acute and convalescent phases of COVID-19. Sample metadata almost always included a de-identified subject ID, COVID-19 status, age in years and sex. The repertoires were released in a freely available public database meant as a resource for research on the immune response to SARS-CoV-2. The prospective study material was composed of cDNA or gDNA derived from T cells, B-cell-depleted T cells, or PBMCs. Samples were obtained from the ongoing ImmuneRACE study (first 160 participants) and from 1,200 or so subjects provided by 6 global collaborators. Deeply sampled blood TCRbeta repertoires from subjects exposed to, actively infected with, or recovered from COVID-19 were included in the dataset. Where available, HLA class I and class II types were obtained from metadata supplied by the sample provider rather than from assay-based typing.

Summary of the overall study and its limitations: The amount of clinical and demographic metadata varied by source and participant and was provided uncurated.

The sequence was obtained from a woman between 65 and 79 years old with acute or convalescent COVID-19. The sample taken for sequencing was peripheral blood. The rearranged segments are TRBV28 and TRBJ2-7; possibly the D gene is TRBD2, per 5 matching bases. The CDR3 region reads CASNNRASGGEQYF. The nucleotide sequence reads TGTGCCAGCAATAATCGGGCTAGTGGAGGCGAGCAGTACTTC. With the portions outside the CDR3 filled from the reference TRBV28 and TRBJ2-7 genes, the complete variable region becomes DVKVTQSSRYLVKRTGEKVFLECVQDMDHENMFWYRQDPGLGLRLIYFSYDVKMKEKGDIPEGYSVSREKKERFSLILESASTNQTSMYLCASNNRASGGEQYFGPGTRLTVT.